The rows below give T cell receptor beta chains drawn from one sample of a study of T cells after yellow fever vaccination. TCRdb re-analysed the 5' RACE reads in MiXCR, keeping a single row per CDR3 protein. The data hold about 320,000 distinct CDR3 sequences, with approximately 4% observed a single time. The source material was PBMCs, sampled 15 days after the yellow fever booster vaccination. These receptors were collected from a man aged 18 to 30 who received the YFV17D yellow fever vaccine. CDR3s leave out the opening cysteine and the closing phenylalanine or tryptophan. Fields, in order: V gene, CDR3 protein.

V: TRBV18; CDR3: ASSPTAGNQPQH
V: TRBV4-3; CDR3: ASSRRQIGGLEAF
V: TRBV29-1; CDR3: SVDQTEQF
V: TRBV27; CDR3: ASSPTGTGLAEQF
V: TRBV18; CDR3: ASSPGFGSHNEQF
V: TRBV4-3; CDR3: ASSQDGGHETQY
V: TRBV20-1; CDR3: SAEEERAHTDTQY
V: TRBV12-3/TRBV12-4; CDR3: ASRSFGAMNTEAF
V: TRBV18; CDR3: ASSRYWLNQPQH
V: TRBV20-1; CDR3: SAHSNGADTQY
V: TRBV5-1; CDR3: ASSLEGGWTYNEQF
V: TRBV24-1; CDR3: ATSESTGAYGYT
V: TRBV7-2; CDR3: ASNLGGGGYT
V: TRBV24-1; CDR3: ATEGAGAPPNEQF
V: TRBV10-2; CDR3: ASIERLGGAAF
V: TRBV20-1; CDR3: SARPGLPSYEQY
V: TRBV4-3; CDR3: ASSLGIATNEKLF
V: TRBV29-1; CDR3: SVVAGNTIY
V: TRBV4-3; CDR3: ASSQDYRLVADTQY
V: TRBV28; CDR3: ASSLFAGGQDTQY
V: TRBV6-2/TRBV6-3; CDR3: ASSYFNSSYEQY
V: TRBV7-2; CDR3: ASSPLPPGEQY
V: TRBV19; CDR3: ASSISGKAPL
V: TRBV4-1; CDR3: ASSQDWGLGHYNEQF
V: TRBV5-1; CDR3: ASSTQDSYTEAF
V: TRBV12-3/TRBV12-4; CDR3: ASSFWTPYEQY
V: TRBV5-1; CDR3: ASSLGRGHDNEQF
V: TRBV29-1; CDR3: SVAGQGSYEQY
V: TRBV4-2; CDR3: ASTGLAGGGSTDTQY
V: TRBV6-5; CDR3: ASRPTQGTEQF
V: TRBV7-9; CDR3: ASRSRGDNYGYT
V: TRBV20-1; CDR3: SARVQGAQGYT
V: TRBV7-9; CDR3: ASSEDRGEQY
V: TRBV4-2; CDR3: ASSQDVAGTRETQY
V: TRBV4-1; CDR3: ASSQEGTGSMNTEAF
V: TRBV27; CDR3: ASSSPGEGHYGYT
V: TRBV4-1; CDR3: ASSRQQGTDTQY
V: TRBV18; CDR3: ASSRRGRGRMNTEAF
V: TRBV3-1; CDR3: ASSSGQGGNQPQH
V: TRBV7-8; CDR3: ASSLRGNQAF
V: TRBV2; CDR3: ASSEQGGPFEKLF
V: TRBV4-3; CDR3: ASSQERDSYSPLH
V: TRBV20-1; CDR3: SAKGSSQGLNEQF
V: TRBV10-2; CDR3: ASRETGSYTGELF
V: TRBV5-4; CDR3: ASSFPGVKVYGYT
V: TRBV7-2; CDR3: ASSPISWNTGELF
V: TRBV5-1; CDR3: ASSSEPGPGGYEQY
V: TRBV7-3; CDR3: ASSLFPTPGLAGGPSEQF
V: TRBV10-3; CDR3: AIRKTSGQGDGYT
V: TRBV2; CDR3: ASGTESNQPQH
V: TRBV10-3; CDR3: AISEPSSYNEQF
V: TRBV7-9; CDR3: ASSSRLMNTGELF
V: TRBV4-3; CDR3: ASSPLPTGSIGEQF
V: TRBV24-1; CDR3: ATSDSVRGQSYNEQF
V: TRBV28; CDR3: ASSGGDRNYGYT
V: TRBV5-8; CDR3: ASSLGRGPLLTDTQY
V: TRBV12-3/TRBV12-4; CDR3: ASSSTGGEANEKLF
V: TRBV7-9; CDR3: ASTVDGANTEAF
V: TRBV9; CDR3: ASSVALTTDTQY